The present T cell receptor beta chain was sequenced within a study of cytomegalovirus exposure and HLA in healthy donors. On the study more broadly: Tens of millions of unique TCRs from HLA-typed donors were held in an early release of data.

Study-wide results and limits: According to reports, the classifier identified cytomegalovirus status with high specificity and sensitivity. Immune exposure was documented only through CMV serostatus. Reported findings show TCR beta sequences accurately forecast HLA-A and HLA-B alleles in most subjects.

The primer mix had 60 Vbeta and 13 Jbeta primers. Some clones are missing from TCRdb's copy, which holds only in-frame ones; the method was immunoSEQ multiplex PCR. The clone table shows about 200,000 clones, with the ten largest holding about 0.74%. Details on this clone: The antigen is not known.

Trimming shortened V by 0 bases and J by 6 bases, and 11 bases separated the two germline ends. The CDR3 runs 15 residues. Germline CDR1 SGHVS, CDR2 FNYEAQ. The chain joins TRBV7-6 to TRBJ2-2, with D unresolved. The receptor was derived from a boy under 18 in good health and CMV-seronegative. The sample comprised PBMCs. The CDR3, as DNA: TGTGCCAGCAGCTTAGCGCTACGGAGCTCCGGGGAGCTGTTTTTT. It yields the protein CASSLALRSSGELFF.